This is a list of T cell receptor beta chains from one sample in a study of control samples from healthy donors and cancer patients. Generated by immunoSEQ multiplex PCR, the TCRdb table keeps only in-frame clones and is missing some. The sample includes roughly 95,000 clones, roughly 92% seen only once; the top ten take 2.5% to 3.5%. Sequencing was carried out using blood. All receptors derive from a human donor in good health. The donor label of this sample is uncertain. CDR3s include the opening cysteine and the closing phenylalanine or tryptophan. The order of the fields is J gene, D gene, V gene, clone size, CDR3 protein, CDR3 DNA. The D gene is left open where the match is weak. Expanded clones get a size class; other rows say once, few or many, or leave the size out.

>TRBJ2-1|TRBD1|TRBV5-5|.
CASSLSRQGSNEQFF
TGTGCCAGCAGCTTGTCCCGACAGGGAAGCAATGAGCAGTTCTTC
>TRBJ2-1|TRBD1|TRBV7-3|.
CASSLRQGINNEQFF
TGTGCCAGCAGCTTACGACAGGGGATAAACAATGAGCAGTTCTTC
>TRBJ1-2|.|TRBV7-9|.
CASSLADSYGYTF
TGTGCCAGCAGCTTAGCGGACAGCTATGGCTACACCTTC
>TRBJ2-7|.|TRBV7-6|.
CASSLADGPYEQYF
TGTGCCAGCAGCTTAGCGGACGGCCCCTACGAGCAGTACTTC
>TRBJ1-4|.|TRBV27|few
CASSLGGTPNEKLFF
TGTGCCAGCAGTTTAGGAGGAACCCCTAATGAAAAACTGTTTTTT
>TRBJ1-2|.|TRBV4-1|.
CASSQLSREDYGYTF
TGCGCCAGCAGCCAATTATCCAGGGAGGACTATGGCTACACCTTC
>TRBJ2-7|TRBD1|TRBV6-1|.
CASSERGQFYEQYF
TGTGCCAGCAGTGAAAGGGGACAGTTTTACGAGCAGTACTTC
>TRBJ1-2|TRBD1|TRBV3-1/TRBV3-2|.
CASSLPGTGGNYGYTF
TGTGCCAGCAGCCTTCCCGGGACAGGGGGCAACTATGGCTACACCTTC
>TRBJ1-5|.|TRBV6-5|.
CASNGEGGSNQPQHF
TGTGCCAGCAACGGAGAGGGAGGCAGCAATCAGCCCCAGCATTTT
>TRBJ1-2|TRBD1|TRBV10-3|.
CATDTTGDYGYTF
TGTGCCACCGACACCACAGGGGACTATGGCTACACCTTC
>TRBJ1-5|.|TRBV3-1/TRBV3-2|.
CASSQDSNNQPQHF
TGTGCCAGCAGCCAAGACTCGAATAATCAGCCCCAGCATTTT
>TRBJ2-3|.|TRBV24-1|.
CATSTTGAVRDTQYF
TGTGCCACCAGTACAACCGGGGCCGTTAGGGATACGCAGTATTTT
>TRBJ2-1|TRBD1|TRBV19|.
CASSILQGGGEQFF
TGTGCCAGTAGTATTTTACAGGGGGGCGGTGAGCAGTTCTTC
>TRBJ1-2|TRBD1|TRBV5-1|.
CASSFWDRDYGYTF
TGCGCCAGCAGCTTTTGGGACAGGGACTACGGCTACACCTTC
>TRBJ2-5|.|TRBV3-1/TRBV3-2|.
CASSSGEEETQYF
TGTGCCAGCAGTTCAGGGGAGGAAGAGACCCAGTACTTC
>TRBJ1-6|.|TRBV14|.
CASRGDRHSPLHF
TGTGCCAGCAGGGGAGACAGACATTCACCCCTCCACTTT
>TRBJ2-3|.|TRBV6-6|.
CASLEGRTDTQYF
TGTGCCAGCTTGGAGGGCCGCACAGATACGCAGTATTTT
>TRBJ2-4|TRBD2|TRBV28|.
CASSLGEGKNIQYF
TGTGCCAGCAGTTTAGGGGAGGGCAAAAACATTCAGTACTTC
>TRBJ1-5|.|TRBV15|.
CATSRGAGEQPQHF
TGTGCCACCAGCAGAGGGGCAGGGGAACAGCCCCAGCATTTT
>TRBJ1-1|.|TRBV6-5|once
CASSYFGNTEAFF
TGTGCCAGCAGTTACTTTGGAAACACTGAAGCTTTCTTT
>TRBJ1-5|TRBD1|TRBV5-1|.
CASSPGQGGQPQHF
TGCGCCAGCAGCCCCGGACAGGGCGGTCAGCCCCAGCATTTT
>TRBJ2-3|.|TRBV6-5|.
CASSPWDTQYF
TGTGCCAGCAGCCCATGGGATACGCAGTATTTT
>TRBJ2-5|TRBD1|TRBV12-3/TRBV12-4|.
CASSYRGSETQYF
TGTGCCAGCAGTTACAGGGGTTCGGAGACCCAGTACTTC